This TCR beta chain emerged from a study of control samples from healthy donors and cancer patients. Clones were sequenced by immunoSEQ multiplex PCR, and TCRdb holds only the in-frame ones, with some missing. The sample records about 190,000 clones, 90% to 95% being singletons. In germline, CDR1 is MNHNY, CDR2 SVGAGI (reference sequence). V lost 2 bases and J 7 bases, leaving 10 bases between the germline ends. The CDR3 length is 13 residues. The clonotype comes from a man under 40 in good health. Source material: blood. The chain recombines TRBV6-6 with TRBJ2-3; the D gene is possibly TRBD2 (5 bases). The chain's CDR3 is CASSYQTGNTQYF. DNA of the CDR3: TGTGCCAGCAGTTACCAGACCGGGAATACGCAGTATTTT.